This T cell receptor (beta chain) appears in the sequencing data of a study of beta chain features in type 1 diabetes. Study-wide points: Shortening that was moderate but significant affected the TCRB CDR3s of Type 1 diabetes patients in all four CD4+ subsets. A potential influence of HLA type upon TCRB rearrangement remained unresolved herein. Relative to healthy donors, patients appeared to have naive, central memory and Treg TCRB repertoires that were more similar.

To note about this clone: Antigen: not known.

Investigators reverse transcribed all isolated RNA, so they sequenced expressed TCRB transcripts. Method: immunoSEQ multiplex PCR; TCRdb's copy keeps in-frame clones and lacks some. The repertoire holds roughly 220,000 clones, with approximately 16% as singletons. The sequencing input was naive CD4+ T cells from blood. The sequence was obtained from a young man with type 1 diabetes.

CDR3: CASIPSALNTEAFF. The CDR3 DNA reads as TGTGCCAGCATCCCCTCCGCCCTGAACACTGAAGCTTTCTTT. The chain links TRBV7-9 to TRBJ1-1; no reliable D call. The CDR3 length is 14 residues. V lost 7 bases to trimming and J lost 0 bases, with 12 bases between them. CDR1 SEHNR and CDR2 FQNEAQ come from the germline V gene (reference sequence).